The T cell receptor beta chain under discussion was sequenced for a study of shared T cell receptors in the human thymus. The method was immunoSEQ multiplex PCR; TCRdb's version includes in-frame clones alone and lacks a portion of them. The data show around 65,000 clones, around 96% seen once. Germline CDR1 SGDLS, CDR2 YYNGEE. This CDR3 comprises 17 residues. The V end lost 1 base, the J end lost 3 bases, and 19 bases lay between the germline ends. Sequencing was done on a sample of thymocytes. The receptor's source is a human donor. The chain couples TRBV9 to TRBJ1-1; D might be TRBD1 (6 bases). The CDR3 DNA is TGTGCCAGCAGCGTATATCGCGCAGGGGCTGGATACACTGAAGCTTTCTTT. Amino acid sequence: CASSVYRAGAGYTEAFF.